The 30 T cell receptor beta chains in this list originate from one sample, sequenced in a study of T cell responses to AZD1222 COVID-19 vaccine. The protocol was immunoSEQ multiplex PCR, while the TCRdb copy is restricted to in-frame clones and leaves out a portion. The data contain around 160,000 clones, around 92% of them singletons. The starting material was peripheral blood, obtained 28 days after the second AZD1222 dose. These receptors were collected from an adult who received the AZD1222 COVID-19 vaccine.

The chain uses TRBV27 and TRBJ2-5, with D possibly matching TRBD2 (7 bases). The CDR3 length is 15 residues. CDR1 and CDR2 from the germline V gene are MNHEY and SMNVEV (reference sequence). V shed 4 bases and J shed 3 bases, with 15 bases lying between them. The CDR3 loop reads CASSSLGGGEETQYF. For the CDR3, the DNA is TGTGCCAGCAGTTCCCTAGGGGGGGGTGAAGAGACCCAGTACTTC.

V is TRBV5-5 and J is TRBJ1-2, with TRBD1 matching over 10 bases. Germline values: CDR1 SGHKS, CDR2 YYEKEE (reference sequence). V trimming: 5 bases; J trimming: 2 bases; junction bases outside the gene matches: 0. The CDR3 runs to 13 residues. CDR3 in DNA: TGTGCCAGCAGGACAGGGGGCAACTATGGCTACACCTTC. This gives the protein CASRTGGNYGYTF.

This clone was seen more than once but under ten times. The J gene is TRBJ1-4, the V gene TRBV11-2; 11 bases agree with TRBD1. The V segment lost 3 bases and the J segment 8 bases; nucleotides outside the gene matches: 5. In germline, CDR1 is SGHAT, CDR2 FQNNGV. There are 15 residues in the CDR3. DNA of the CDR3: TGTGCCAGCAGCTTGTGGACAGGGGGCTTGGAAAAACTGTTTTTT. Amino acid sequence: CASSLWTGGLEKLFF.

The chain links TRBV7-9 to TRBJ1-1; a weak D match, TRBD1 (6 bases). CDR1 is SEHNR and CDR2 is FQNEAQ in the germline V gene (reference sequence). This CDR3 comprises 19 residues. The V gene lost 2 bases and the J gene lost 0 bases, with 22 bases spanning the gap. The CDR3 region has the DNA TGTGCCAGCAGCTTATTTTATGGGGGCAGGGGTGGAATGAACACTGAAGCTTTCTTT. It yields the protein CASSLFYGGRGGMNTEAFF.

The chain joins TRBV4-1 to TRBJ2-7; 9 bases are a match to TRBD2. This CDR3 has 18 amino acids. V lost 0 bases to trimming and J lost 3 bases; unmatched junction nucleotides: 12. From germline, CDR1 is MGHRA and CDR2 YSYEKL. CDR3 protein: CASSQELGPSGASYEQYF. CDR3 sequence (DNA): TGCGCCAGCAGCCAAGAACTGGGGCCTAGCGGGGCGAGCTACGAGCAGTACTTC.

V is TRBV6-5 and J is TRBJ2-2; 10 bases are a match to TRBD2. The CDR3 length is 15 residues. Germline V gene sequence: CDR1 MNHEY, CDR2 SVGAGI. The junction had 4 bases not matched to a gene; V was cut back by 6 bases and J by 3 bases. The CDR3 here is CASRPLAGDTGELFF. In nucleotides, the CDR3 is TGTGCCAGCAGACCTCTAGCGGGGGACACCGGGGAGCTGTTTTTT.

The chain combines TRBV5-8 with TRBJ1-4; D not resolved. Germline CDR1 is SGHTS and CDR2 is YDEGEE. This CDR3 is 16 amino acids long. Between the trimmed V and J ends, which lost 1 base and 0 bases, there was a span of 10 bases. The CDR3 sequence: CASSLFGMTTNEKLFF. DNA of the CDR3: TGTGCCAGCAGCTTGTTCGGGATGACAACTAATGAAAAACTGTTTTTT.

The rearrangement uses TRBV28 and TRBJ1-5; D call uncertain. The germline V gene has CDR1 MDHEN and CDR2 SYDVKM. CDR3 length: 11 residues. Trimming took 4 bases from V and 5 from J, leaving 3 bases between them. The CDR3 reads CASSSYQPQHF. For the CDR3, the DNA is TGTGCCAGCAGTTCATATCAGCCCCAGCATTTT.

This clone was recorded once. The V call is TRBV6-6, the J call TRBJ1-2, with D possibly TRBD1 on 6 matching bases. Germline CDR1 and CDR2: MNHNY and SVGAGI (reference sequence). CDR3 length equals 15 residues. Trimming cost V 6 bases and J 4 bases, with 18 bases left between them. This CDR3 is CASSTGRGRGYGYTF. The CDR3 DNA reads as TGTGCCAGCAGCACGGGACGGGGGCGCGGCTATGGCTACACCTTC.

V gene TRBV29-1 combines with J gene TRBJ2-5; D gene ambiguous. The CDR3 consists of 13 residues. Germline V gene data show CDR1 as SQVTM and CDR2 as ANQGSEA. The germline V and J ends were trimmed by 2 bases and 1 base, with 8 bases remaining between them. CDR3 residues: CSVEPRFQETQYF. CDR3 in DNA: TGCAGCGTTGAACCGCGATTCCAAGAGACCCAGTACTTC.

The chain links TRBV5-4 to TRBJ1-2; D unresolved. V shed 1 base and J shed 9 bases, with 10 bases lying between them. In germline, CDR1 is SGHNT, CDR2 YYREEE (reference sequence). CDR3 size: 12 residues. The DNA for the CDR3 is TGTGCCAGCAGCTTGTTTACGGAACGCTACACCTTC. Its protein is CASSLFTERYTF.

The chain combines TRBV19 with TRBJ1-1, with TRBD1 matching 8 bases. Germline CDR1 LNHDA, CDR2 SQIVND (reference sequence). The CDR3 consists of 13 residues. J gave up 5 bases and V 5 bases, and 4 bases lay outside the gene matches. CDR3 region: CASSAGQGTEAFF. In DNA, the CDR3 is TGTGCCAGTAGTGCCGGACAGGGAACTGAAGCTTTCTTT.

V usage is TRBV12-5 and J usage is TRBJ1-5; no clear D gene. Germline V CDR1 and CDR2: LGHNT, FRNRAP. V was shortened by 5 bases and J by 6 bases, with 8 bases between the two germline ends. The CDR3 runs to 12 residues. CDR3 in DNA: TGTGCTAGTGGTCCGGGCACTCAGCCCCAGCATTTT. It yields the protein CASGPGTQPQHF.

V gene TRBV29-1 combines with J gene TRBJ1-1; D not certain. Looked up from germline, CDR1 is SQVTM and CDR2 is ANQGSEA. Trimming left V 3 bases short and J 3 bases short, with 8 bases between. CDR3 length: 12 residues. CDR3 sequence: CSVDPGDTEAFF. CDR3 DNA sequence: TGCAGCGTTGACCCTGGAGACACTGAAGCTTTCTTT. The full variable domain, its missing parts supplied by reference TRBV29-1 and TRBJ1-1, is SAVISQKPSRDICQRGTSLTIQCQVDSQVTMMFWYRQQPGQSLTLIATANQGSEATYESGFVIDKFPISRPNLTFSTLTVSNMSPEDSSIYLCSVDPGDTEAFFGQGTRLTVV.

The V gene is TRBV6-5, the J gene TRBJ1-5, with D possibly TRBD1 on 5 matching bases. This CDR3 spans 13 amino acids. V was cut by 8 bases and J by 5 bases, with 13 bases left in between. Germline CDR1 and CDR2: MNHEY and SVGAGI. This chain's CDR3 is CASWRGGDQPQHF. The CDR3 DNA follows: TGTGCCAGCTGGAGGGGAGGGGATCAGCCCCAGCATTTT.

This chain uses TRBV9 with TRBJ1-1; D may be TRBD1 (5 bases). CDR1 is SGDLS and CDR2 is YYNGEE in the germline V gene. The CDR3 runs 16 residues. V was pared by 4 bases and J by 0 bases, with 16 bases between. The CDR3 here is CASSLGTEPMNTEAFF. CDR3 nucleotides: TGTGCCAGCAGCCTCGGGACCGAACCCATGAACACTGAAGCTTTCTTT.

This clone was observed once. This sequence joins TRBV19 and TRBJ1-5; weak D call: TRBD1 (6 bases). In germline, CDR1 is LNHDA, CDR2 SQIVND (reference sequence). This CDR3 contains 16 residues. Trimming cost V 4 bases and J 2 bases, with 15 bases left between them. For the CDR3, the DNA is TGTGCCAGTAGTAGGTACAGGGAGGAGGGCAATCAGCCCCAGCATTTT. Its translation: CASSRYREEGNQPQHF.

The genes are TRBV11-2 and TRBJ2-7, with 13 nucleotides matching TRBD2. The CDR3 length is 14 residues. Per germline, CDR1 SGHAT and CDR2 FQNNGV. V lost 5 bases to trimming and J lost 3 bases; unmatched junction nucleotides: 1. CDR3 region: CASSGTSGVYEQYF. DNA of the CDR3: TGTGCCAGCAGCGGGACTAGCGGGGTCTACGAGCAGTACTTC.

The chain's CDR3 is CASSSQLYGYTF. The DNA for the CDR3 is TGTGCCAGCAGTTCCCAGCTCTATGGCTACACCTTC. The J gene is TRBJ1-2, the V gene TRBV13; D is ambiguous. CDR1 is PRHDT and CDR2 is FYEKMQ in the germline V gene (reference sequence). CDR3 length: 12 residues. Trimming took off 6 bases at V and 4 bases at J, with 9 bases between the two ends. Complete variable domain (other parts from reference TRBV13 and TRBJ1-2): AAGVIQSPRHLIKEKRETATLKCYPIPRHDTVYWYQQGPGQDPQFLISFYEKMQSDKGSIPDRFSAQQFSDYHSELNMSSLELGDSALYFCASSSQLYGYTFGSGTRLTVV.

This clone was picked up one time. The rearrangement joins TRBV30 to TRBJ1-6; D may be TRBD1 (6 bases). Germline V gene sequence: CDR1 GTSNPN, CDR2 SVGIG (reference sequence). The CDR3 length is 14 residues. V lost 3 bases, J lost 7 bases, and 13 bases lay in between. The CDR3 DNA reads as TGTGCCTGGAGGTGGGGGGCGCGGAATTCACCCCTCCACTTT. Encoded protein: CAWRWGARNSPLHF.

This chain joins TRBV29-1 and TRBJ1-2; D is perhaps TRBD1 (6 bases). Between the trimmed V and J ends, which lost 2 bases and 0 bases, there was a span of 10 bases. Per the germline V gene, CDR1 is SQVTM and CDR2 is ANQGSEA. There are 14 residues in the CDR3. CDR3 residues: CSVESGGPNYGYTF. The DNA of the CDR3 is TGCAGCGTTGAATCTGGGGGGCCTAACTATGGCTACACCTTC.

The rearrangement uses TRBV10-3 and TRBJ2-7; D gene uncertain. V shed 0 bases and J shed 4 bases, with 28 bases lying between them. Germline V lookup: CDR1 ENHRY, CDR2 SYGVKD. The CDR3 extends over 20 amino acids. CDR3 in DNA: TGTGCCATCAGTGAGTCGCCTACTGTATTAGGCGTCGAGGATTGGTACGAGCAGTACTTC. Translating it yields CAISESPTVLGVEDWYEQYF.

This clone turned up a few times. The V call is TRBV5-5, the J call TRBJ1-6; D is unclear. The CDR3 contains 15 residues. V was shortened by 1 base and J by 7 bases, with 12 bases between the two germline ends. Germline values: CDR1 SGHKS, CDR2 YYEKEE (reference sequence). The CDR3 sequence: CASSLLYSLNSPLHF. The CDR3 DNA follows: TGTGCCAGCAGCTTGTTATACAGCCTAAATTCACCCCTCCACTTT. The full variable domain, rest sourced from reference TRBV5-5 and TRBJ1-6, is DAGVTQSPTHLIKTRGQQVTLRCSPISGHKSVSWYQQVLGQGPQFIFQYYEKEERGRGNFPDRFSARQFPNYSSELNVNALLLGDSALYLCASSLLYSLNSPLHFGNGTRLTVT.

The rearrangement joins TRBV7-6 to TRBJ2-5; D might be TRBD2 (5 bases). This CDR3 has 14 amino acids. Looked up from germline, CDR1 is SGHVS and CDR2 is FNYEAQ. V lost 1 base and J lost 4, with 10 bases in between. CDR3 amino acids: CASSLGGPGETQYF. CDR3 coding DNA: TGTGCCAGCAGCTTAGGAGGGCCTGGAGAGACCCAGTACTTC.

The chain combines TRBV2 with TRBJ2-7; D is undetermined. CDR1 and CDR2 from the germline V gene are SNHLY and FYNNEI. The ends were cut back, 5 bases at V and 0 bases at J, with 2 bases in the middle. CDR3 length: 11 residues. This chain's CDR3 is CASSSSYEQYF. CDR3 DNA: TGTGCCAGCAGTAGCTCCTACGAGCAGTACTTC.

The rearrangement links TRBV19 to TRBJ1-2; D gene unclear. CDR1 is LNHDA, CDR2 SQIVND, per germline (reference sequence). Trimming stripped 0 bases from V and 8 bases from J, with 13 bases between. This CDR3 spans 14 amino acids. The CDR3, as DNA: TGTGCCAGTAGTATAGAGCGAGGGCTCACCGGCTACACCTTC. Amino acid sequence: CASSIERGLTGYTF.

V is TRBV15 and J is TRBJ1-3; D is perhaps TRBD1 (5 bases). The CDR3 runs to 16 residues. The V gene's germline CDR1 is LNHNV and CDR2 YYDKDF (reference sequence). V lost 8 bases and J 4 bases, leaving 21 bases between the germline ends. CDR3 residues: CATRPRQPTGGNTIYF. DNA for the CDR3: TGTGCCACCCGTCCGAGACAGCCTACCGGGGGAAACACCATATATTTT.

The V gene is TRBV5-6, the J gene TRBJ1-2; 8 bases fit TRBD1. Germline V lookup: CDR1 SGHDT, CDR2 YYEEEE. The CDR3 loop spans 14 amino acids. The J segment lost 8 bases and the V segment lost 0 bases, leaving 6 bases of the junction unmatched. CDR3 DNA sequence: TGTGCCAGCAGCTTGGGACAGGGGATCTACGGCTACACCTTC. Translating it yields CASSLGQGIYGYTF.

The chain couples TRBV29-1 to TRBJ1-4, with TRBD1 as a possible D gene (6 bases). Trimming cost V 4 bases and J 6 bases, with 21 bases left between them. The CDR3 has 16 amino acids. CDR1 and CDR2 (germline): SQVTM, ANQGSEA. The CDR3 bases are TGCAGCGTTGCAGGGAGAGCAACGGGGGCGCATGAAAAACTGTTTTTT. The encoded protein is CSVAGRATGAHEKLFF. The full variable domain, rest sourced from reference TRBV29-1 and TRBJ1-4, is SAVISQKPSRDICQRGTSLTIQCQVDSQVTMMFWYRQQPGQSLTLIATANQGSEATYESGFVIDKFPISRPNLTFSTLTVSNMSPEDSSIYLCSVAGRATGAHEKLFFGSGTQLSVL.

This clone occurred once. The chain links TRBV10-3 to TRBJ2-1; tentative D call: TRBD2 (5 bases). The CDR3 is 12 amino acids. V lost 6 bases to trimming and J lost 8 bases, with 11 bases between them. Germline CDR1 ENHRY, CDR2 SYGVKD. This CDR3 is CAISHPADEQFF. DNA of the CDR3: TGTGCCATCAGCCACCCAGCGGATGAGCAGTTCTTC.